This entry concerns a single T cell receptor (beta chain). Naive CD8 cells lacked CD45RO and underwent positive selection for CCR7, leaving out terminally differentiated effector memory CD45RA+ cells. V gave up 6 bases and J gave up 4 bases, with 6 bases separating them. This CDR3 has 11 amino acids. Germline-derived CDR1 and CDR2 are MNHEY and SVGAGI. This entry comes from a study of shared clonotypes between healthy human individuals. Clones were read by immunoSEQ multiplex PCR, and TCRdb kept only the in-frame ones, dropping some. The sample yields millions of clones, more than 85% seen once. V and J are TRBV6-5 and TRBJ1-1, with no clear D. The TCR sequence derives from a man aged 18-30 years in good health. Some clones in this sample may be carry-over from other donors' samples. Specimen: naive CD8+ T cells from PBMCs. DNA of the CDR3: TGTGCCAGCAGATCCGGCACTGAAGCTTTCTTT. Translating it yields CASRSGTEAFF.